This entry is about one T cell receptor (beta chain). Its matching antigen is unknown. A read error may explain this, as a much larger clone is one base away. TCR beta libraries were built with iRepertoire HTBI primers and Arm-PCR of CDR3 regions. One entry per CDR3 protein results from TCRdb running MiXCR on the multiplex PCR reads. Among approximately 690,000 distinct CDR3 sequences listed, about 32% were seen once. This record comes from a study of regulatory T cells in long-lasting Graves disease. Study-wide results and caveats: Persistent Graves' disease cases displayed lower TCR diversity than newly diagnosed ones. Gene preferences differed: TRBV28, TRBJ1-2, TRBJ2-5 in persistent cases.

This CDR3 contains 11 residues. From germline, CDR1 is SGHTA and CDR2 FQGTGA. Indicated time point: persistent/refractory GD, antithyroid drugs over 5 years with positive TRAb. With RNA extracted from PBMCs as input, the TCR library was made. The source material was peripheral blood mononuclear cells (PBMCs), sampled when the disease was refractory, from a patient treated with antithyroid drugs. The chain uses TRBV7-3 and TRBJ2-7; tentatively, D is TRBD1 (5 bases). The sequence derives from a female donor with Graves disease. The CDR3 loop reads CASSQDSTQCF. CDR3 nucleotide sequence: TGTGCCAGCAGCCAAGACAGCACCCAGTGCTTC.